Following are 6 T cell receptor beta chains from one sample sequenced in a study of blood T cell repertoires in COVID-19. The assay was immunoSEQ multiplex PCR, and TCRdb's table has in-frame clones only and misses some. The table lists fewer than 55,000 clones, 81% of them singletons. Source material: peripheral blood. Source of these receptors: a woman over 75 with COVID-19, enrolled during active disease.

This rearrangement joins TRBV5-1 to TRBJ1-1; D is perhaps TRBD1 (5 bases). The V and J ends lost 4 bases and 6 bases respectively, with 19 bases between them. The CDR3 length is 15 residues. Germline CDR1 is SGHRS and CDR2 is YFSETQ. CDR3 region: CASSRSSTGGAEAFF. The DNA for the CDR3 is TGCGCCAGCAGCCGAAGCTCCACAGGTGGTGCTGAAGCTTTCTTT.

The chain has TRBV2 and TRBJ2-1; 14 nucleotides agree with TRBD2. Trimming took 3 bases from V and 2 from J; bases not matched to a gene: 12. Germline assignment: CDR1 SNHLY and CDR2 FYNNEI. The CDR3 extends over 20 amino acids. As DNA, the CDR3 is TGTGCCAGCAGTGAGTCTCAGGGTGGACTAGCGGGAGGCACCTACAATGAGCAGTTCTTC. Protein product: CASSESQGGLAGGTYNEQFF.

The gene calls are TRBV5-1 and TRBJ2-7; D may be TRBD2 (5 bases). This CDR3 has 15 residues. V shed 4 bases and J shed 2 bases, with 16 bases lying between them. The germline CDR1 and CDR2 sequences are SGHRS and YFSETQ. Here the CDR3 DNA reads TGCGCCAGCAGCACAAAAGCGGAGCCTCCCTACGAGCAGTACTTC. It specifies CASSTKAEPPYEQYF.

J is TRBJ2-2 and V is TRBV25-1; D is unresolved. The V end was cut by 5 bases, the J end by 5 bases, with 9 bases between. Germline values: CDR1 MGHDK, CDR2 SYGVNS. The CDR3 runs to 13 residues. The CDR3 DNA follows: TGTGCCAGCAGTACAAAGGAGACCGGGGAGCTGTTTTTT. As protein: CASSTKETGELFF.

The rearrangement uses TRBV5-1 and TRBJ2-5; 8 bases match TRBD2. Germline V gives CDR1 SGHRS, CDR2 YFSETQ. The CDR3 is 13 residues long. V gave up 3 bases and J gave up 4 bases; unmatched junction bases: 2. The CDR3 bases are TGCGCCAGCAGCTCCCGGGAGGGAGAGACCCAGTACTTC. Protein sequence: CASSSREGETQYF.

This clone has just one count. This chain links TRBV30 with TRBJ1-5, with D unresolved. CDR1 is GTSNPN and CDR2 is SVGIG in the germline V gene (reference sequence). The CDR3 loop spans 16 amino acids. Trimming took 0 bases from V and 2 from J, leaving 14 bases between them. The CDR3 here is CAWSVTGRGGNQPQHF. The CDR3 bases are TGTGCCTGGAGTGTAACCGGGAGAGGTGGCAATCAGCCCCAGCATTTT.